The 3 T cell receptor beta chains presented below share a single source sample, sequenced in a study of T cell changes during pregnancy in multiple sclerosis (dated 2019 in TCRdb). The library was made by the immunoSEQ multiplex PCR assay. TCRdb obtained this table from immuneACCESS and retained in-frame rearrangements with V and J assigned. These tables miss some clones; where compared with another copy, unresolved V genes account for less than half of the shortfall, and the remainder is unexplained. Across this sample there are about 20,000 clones, with 88% seen only once. In total, the top ten clones hold 7% of the sample. The sequenced sample was CD8+ T cells from peripheral blood mononuclear cells, obtained in the third trimester of pregnancy. The origin of the receptors is a female donor in good health, enrolled as a control in a pregnancy study.

This chain connects TRBV6-5 to TRBJ2-1, with 8 bases matching TRBD2. Germline values: CDR1 MNHEY, CDR2 SVGAGI. Trimming removed 6 bases from V and 9 bases from J; junction bases left unmatched: 7. This CDR3 is built from 13 residues. CDR3 protein: CASSNDRGGEQFF. The CDR3 region has the DNA TGTGCCAGCAGCAACGACCGGGGGGGTGAGCAGTTCTTC.

J is TRBJ2-1 and V is TRBV18, with 12 bases matching TRBD2. V was clipped by 2 bases and J by 4 bases; unmatched bases: 12. This CDR3 contains 19 residues. Germline CDR1 and CDR2: KGHSH and LQKENI. The CDR3 region has the DNA TGTGCCAGCTCACCAATCAGCCTAGCGGGAGGGACCTATTACAATGAGCAGTTCTTC. Encoded protein: CASSPISLAGGTYYNEQFF.

The genes are TRBV2 and TRBJ2-3; the match to TRBD2 covers 7 bases. The CDR3 runs 14 residues. From germline, CDR1 is SNHLY and CDR2 FYNNEI. J was trimmed by 3 bases and V by 6 bases; bases with no gene match: 6. Here the CDR3 DNA reads TGTGCCAGCAGCCGAAGCGGGGAGACAGATACGCAGTATTTT. Translation gives CASSRSGETDTQYF.